The T cell receptor beta chain described here comes from a study of T cell responses to AZD1222 COVID-19 vaccine. The CDR3 extends over 13 amino acids. Germline lookup yields CDR1 SGHNT and CDR2 YENEEA. V was pared by 3 bases and J by 0 bases, with 3 bases between. Comment on this clone: Its target is unknown.

Sequenced by immunoSEQ multiplex PCR; TCRdb stores in-frame clones only, minus some. Altogether roughly 150,000 clones are present, around 90% being singletons, with the ten largest covering about 1.6%. General observations from the study: Baseline seropositives among AZD1222 recipients totaled only 5 to 7. It was only after the peak T cell response that any repertoires were sampled. Spike-spanning, vaccine-associated CD4 TCRs were dominant at 160-218 and 743-854. Unmutated regions of variants are reportedly targeted by nearly half of spike-specific TCRs.

This TCR was recovered from an adult in good health. The sequencing used peripheral blood, collected on day 0 of AZD1222 vaccination. The V call is TRBV11-3, the J call TRBJ1-3; no firm D call. The CDR3 nucleotides read TGTGCCAGCAGCTTGTACTCTGGAAACACCATATATTTT. As protein: CASSLYSGNTIYF.